The 13 T cell receptor beta chains given below trace back to one sample, sequenced in a study of PD-1 blockade in classical Hodgkin lymphoma. Here immunoSEQ multiplex PCR was the method, and the copy in TCRdb shows in-frame clones only, minus some. The repertoire holds tens of thousands of clones, with 90% as singletons. Indicated time point: cycle 4 day 1 (C4D1), after 5 to 7 weeks of nivolumab. The patients all showed relapse after autologous stem cell transplantation, while their brentuximab vedotin exposure varied. Sequences were derived from peripheral blood mononuclear cells (PBMCs), sampled before the fourth cycle of nivolumab. The receptors shown here come from a human donor with classical Hodgkin lymphoma.

The chain recombines TRBV5-1 with TRBJ2-3; a weak D match, TRBD1 (5 bases). This CDR3 has 15 amino acids. V dropped 4 bases and J dropped 2 bases, with 14 bases sitting between them. The germline CDR1 and CDR2 sequences are SGHRS and YFSETQ. CDR3: CASSALRGNTDTQYF. The CDR3 DNA follows: TGCGCCAGCAGCGCCTTAAGGGGCAACACAGATACGCAGTATTTT.

The genes are TRBV28 and TRBJ1-6, with no clear D. V dropped 2 bases and J dropped 2 bases, with 10 bases sitting between them. From germline, CDR1 is MDHEN and CDR2 SYDVKM. The CDR3 consists of 16 residues. The CDR3 is CASSLPSNTYNSPLHF. CDR3 DNA: TGTGCCAGCAGTTTACCCAGCAATACCTATAATTCACCCCTCCACTTT.

The gene calls are TRBV4-3 and TRBJ1-4; no clear D gene. This CDR3 region has 15 residues. CDR1 LGHNA and CDR2 YSLEER come from the germline V gene. Trimming took 5 bases from V and 5 from J, leaving 15 bases between them. The CDR3 DNA is TGCGCCAGCAGCTCGGGAAGGCAGCTCAATGAAAAACTGTTTTTT. As protein: CASSSGRQLNEKLFF.

The rearrangement uses TRBV4-1 and TRBJ2-5, with no clear D. This CDR3 contains 13 residues. Trimming took off 1 base at V and 4 bases at J, with 7 bases between the two ends. Germline-derived CDR1 and CDR2 are MGHRA and YSYEKL. This chain's CDR3 is CASSQGVLETQYF. In DNA, the CDR3 is TGCGCCAGCAGCCAAGGGGTACTAGAGACCCAGTACTTC.

The count of this clone is one. V usage is TRBV27 and J usage is TRBJ2-1; D tentatively reads TRBD1 or TRBD2 (5 bases each). Germline assignment: CDR1 MNHEY and CDR2 SMNVEV (reference sequence). The CDR3 extends over 16 amino acids. V lost 2 bases to trimming and J lost 5 bases, with 16 bases between them. CDR3 residues: CASSLGVGAPHNEQFF. In DNA form, the CDR3 reads TGTGCCAGCAGTTTAGGGGTCGGGGCCCCCCACAATGAGCAGTTCTTC.

This rearrangement joins TRBV27 to TRBJ1-5, with TRBD1 matching over 10 bases. The CDR3 covers 14 residues. Germline V CDR1 and CDR2: MNHEY, SMNVEV (reference sequence). The V and J ends lost 6 bases and 6 bases, in that order; junction bases with no gene match: 5. The CDR3 sequence is CASRGQGQGQPQHF. The CDR3 region has the DNA TGTGCCAGCAGGGGACAGGGGCAAGGTCAGCCCCAGCATTTT.

The chain uses TRBV7-9 and TRBJ2-2; D remains ambiguous. V was trimmed by 2 bases and J by 1 base, leaving 2 bases between them. In germline, CDR1 is SEHNR, CDR2 FQNEAQ (reference sequence). This CDR3 spans 13 amino acids. The CDR3 loop reads CASSLLNTGELFF. The CDR3 nucleotides are TGTGCCAGCAGCTTACTGAACACCGGGGAGCTGTTTTTT. Filled out from reference TRBV7-9 and TRBJ2-2, the complete variable domain reads DTGVSQNPRHKITKRGQNVTFRCDPISEHNRLYWYRQTLGQGPEFLTYFQNEAQLEKSRLLSDRFSAERPKGSFSTLEIQRTEQGDSAMYLCASSLLNTGELFFGEGSRLTVL.

The CDR3 sequence: CASSYRQGTDTQYF. DNA for the CDR3: TGTGCCAGCAGTTACCGACAGGGCACAGATACGCAGTATTTT. The V call is TRBV6-6, the J call TRBJ2-3; tentatively, D is TRBD1 (6 bases). The CDR3 covers 14 residues. Trimming took off 2 bases at V and 1 base at J, with 7 bases between the two ends. Germline assignment: CDR1 MNHNY and CDR2 SVGAGI (reference sequence).

The genes are TRBV30 and TRBJ2-5, with TRBD2 matching over 10 bases. The V gene's germline CDR1 is GTSNPN and CDR2 SVGIG (reference sequence). The CDR3 has 17 amino acids. With 6 bases clipped from V and 5 bases from J, the junction kept 18 bases outside the gene matches. CDR3 nucleotides: TGTGCCTGCCTCCCCCTACCTCCAGCGGGGGGGCCTGAGACCCAGTACTTC. This sequence encodes CACLPLPPAGGPETQYF.

This sequence joins TRBV6-1 and TRBJ1-6; D remains unclear. V lost 8 bases, J lost 3 bases, and 8 bases lay in between. This CDR3 has 13 amino acids. In germline, CDR1 is MNHNS, CDR2 SASEGT. CDR3 region: CASDPNYNSPLHF. The CDR3 DNA sequence: TGTGCCAGCGACCCAAACTATAATTCACCCCTCCACTTT.

The chain carries TRBV2 and TRBJ1-1, with TRBD1 identical over 10 bases. V trimming: 0 bases; J trimming: 3 bases; junction bases outside the gene matches: 4. The CDR3 sequence is 16 residues long. The germline CDR1 and CDR2 sequences are SNHLY and FYNNEI. CDR3 bases: TGTGCCAGCAGTGAAGCGTTCGGGACAGGGGACACTGAAGCTTTCTTT. It is translated as CASSEAFGTGDTEAFF.

This clone has only one observation. The CDR3 loop reads CAISESGPNYGYTF. The CDR3 nucleotides are TGTGCCATCAGTGAGTCGGGTCCGAACTATGGCTACACCTTC. J is TRBJ1-2 and V is TRBV10-3; D remains unclear. CDR3 length: 14 amino acids. The germline gives CDR1 ENHRY, CDR2 SYGVKD. V was pared by 0 bases and J by 2 bases, with 7 bases between.

The chain carries TRBV27 and TRBJ2-1; the D gene is possibly TRBD1 (5 bases). Germline CDR1 reads MNHEY; CDR2 reads SMNVEV (reference sequence). This CDR3 region has 15 residues. Trimming left V 1 base short and J 6 bases short, with 13 bases between. Written as DNA, the CDR3 is TGTGCCAGCAGTTTATGGCAGGGTAAGGTCAATGAGCAGTTCTTC. Its translation: CASSLWQGKVNEQFF.